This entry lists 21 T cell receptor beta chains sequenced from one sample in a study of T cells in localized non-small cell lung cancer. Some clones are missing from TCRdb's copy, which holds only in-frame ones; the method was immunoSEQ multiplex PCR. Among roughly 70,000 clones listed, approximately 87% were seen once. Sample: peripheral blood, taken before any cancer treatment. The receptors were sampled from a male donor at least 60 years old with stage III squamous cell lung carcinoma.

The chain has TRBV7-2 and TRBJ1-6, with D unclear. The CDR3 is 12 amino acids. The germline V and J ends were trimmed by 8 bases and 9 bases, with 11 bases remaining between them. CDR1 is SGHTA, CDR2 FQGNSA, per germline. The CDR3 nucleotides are TGTGCCAGCTTTACGGTCGGTTCACCCCTCCACTTT. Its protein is CASFTVGSPLHF.

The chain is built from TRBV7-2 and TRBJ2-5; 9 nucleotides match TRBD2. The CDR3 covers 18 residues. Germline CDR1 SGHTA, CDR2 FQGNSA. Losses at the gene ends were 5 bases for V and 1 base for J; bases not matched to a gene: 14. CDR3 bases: TGTGCCAGCAGCCTTCGGGTAGCGGGGGCCCTCCGCCAAGAGACCCAGTACTTC. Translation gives CASSLRVAGALRQETQYF.

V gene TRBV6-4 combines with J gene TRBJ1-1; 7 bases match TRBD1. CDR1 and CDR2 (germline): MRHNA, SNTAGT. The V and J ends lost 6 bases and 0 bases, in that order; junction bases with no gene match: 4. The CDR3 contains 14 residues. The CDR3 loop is CASRKGQLNTEAFF. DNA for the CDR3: TGTGCCAGCAGAAAGGGACAGTTGAACACTGAAGCTTTCTTT.

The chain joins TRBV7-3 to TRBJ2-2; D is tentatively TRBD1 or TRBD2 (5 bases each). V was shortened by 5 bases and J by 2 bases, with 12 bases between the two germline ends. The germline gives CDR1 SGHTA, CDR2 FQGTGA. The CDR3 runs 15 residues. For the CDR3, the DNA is TGTGCCAGCAGCCGCCCGGGACCCAACACCGGGGAGCTGTTTTTT. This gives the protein CASSRPGPNTGELFF.

The CDR3: CASSFFRDRDRGYTF. CDR3 bases: TGTGCCAGCAGCTTCTTCCGGGACAGGGATCGAGGCTACACCTTC. The chain employs TRBV7-2 and TRBJ1-2; 9 bases fit TRBD1. Per the germline V gene, CDR1 is SGHTA and CDR2 is FQGNSA. Germline trimming cut 3 bases from V and 8 bases from J; bases unmatched to any gene: 10. The CDR3 is 15 amino acids.

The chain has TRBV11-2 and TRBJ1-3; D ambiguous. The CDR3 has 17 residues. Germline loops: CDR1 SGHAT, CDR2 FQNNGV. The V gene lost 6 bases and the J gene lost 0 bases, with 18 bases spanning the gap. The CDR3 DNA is TGTGCCAGCAGGTCAGGATCTAGGGCGAGCTCTGGAAACACCATATATTTT. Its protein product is CASRSGSRASSGNTIYF.

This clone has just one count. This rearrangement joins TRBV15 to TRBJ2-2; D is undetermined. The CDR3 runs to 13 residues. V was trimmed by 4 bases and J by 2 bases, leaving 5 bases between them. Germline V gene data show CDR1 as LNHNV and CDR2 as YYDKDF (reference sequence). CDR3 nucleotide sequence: TGTGCCACCAGCAACCCCAACACCGGGGAGCTGTTTTTT. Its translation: CATSNPNTGELFF.

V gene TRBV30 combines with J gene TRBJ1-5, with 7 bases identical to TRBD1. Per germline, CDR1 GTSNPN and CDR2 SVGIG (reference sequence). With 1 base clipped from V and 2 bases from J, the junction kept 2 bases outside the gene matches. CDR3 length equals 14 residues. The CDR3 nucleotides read TGTGCCTGGAGTGGGGGGACAGGCAATCAGCCCCAGCATTTT. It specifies CAWSGGTGNQPQHF. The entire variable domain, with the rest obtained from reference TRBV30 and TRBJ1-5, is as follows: SQTIHQWPATLVQPVGSPLSLECTVEGTSNPNLYWYRQAAGRGLQLLFYSVGIGQISSEVPQNLSASRPQDRQFILSSKKLLLSDSGFYLCAWSGGTGNQPQHFGDGTRLSIL.

This CDR3 is CASSSVRGGNTEAFF. CDR3 bases: TGTGCCAGCAGCTCCGTGAGGGGGGGCAACACTGAAGCTTTCTTT. The chain couples TRBV6-5 to TRBJ1-1; weak D call: TRBD1 (6 bases). Germline CDR1 MNHEY, CDR2 SVGAGI. This CDR3 comprises 15 residues. V was pared by 6 bases and J by 2 bases, with 16 bases between.

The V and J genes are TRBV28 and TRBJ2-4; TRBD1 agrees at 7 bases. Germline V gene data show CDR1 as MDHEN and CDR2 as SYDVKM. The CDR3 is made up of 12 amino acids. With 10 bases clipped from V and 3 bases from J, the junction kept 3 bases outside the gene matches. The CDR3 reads CAIGDSKNIQYF. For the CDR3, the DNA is TGTGCCATCGGGGACAGCAAAAACATTCAGTACTTC.

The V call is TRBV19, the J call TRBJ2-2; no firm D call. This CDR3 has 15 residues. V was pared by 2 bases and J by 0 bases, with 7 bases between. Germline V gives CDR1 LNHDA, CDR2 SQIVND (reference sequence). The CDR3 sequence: CASSIQLTNTGELFF. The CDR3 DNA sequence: TGTGCCAGTAGTATACAACTAACGAACACCGGGGAGCTGTTTTTT.

CDR3 coding DNA: TGTGCCAGCAACCTCCCCGGGGGGGCAAGGGATACGCAGTATTTT. This gives the protein CASNLPGGARDTQYF. The J gene is TRBJ2-3, the V gene TRBV6-6; 8 bases agree with TRBD2. Losses at the gene ends were 7 bases for V and 6 bases for J; bases not matched to a gene: 12. Germline V gives CDR1 MNHNY, CDR2 SVGAGI (reference sequence). The CDR3 consists of 15 residues.

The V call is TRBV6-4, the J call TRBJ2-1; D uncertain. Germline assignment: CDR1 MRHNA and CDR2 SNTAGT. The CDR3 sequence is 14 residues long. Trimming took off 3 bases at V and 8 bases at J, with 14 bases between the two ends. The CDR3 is CASSENRVWDEQFF. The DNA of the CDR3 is TGTGCCAGCAGTGAAAATCGCGTATGGGATGAGCAGTTCTTC.

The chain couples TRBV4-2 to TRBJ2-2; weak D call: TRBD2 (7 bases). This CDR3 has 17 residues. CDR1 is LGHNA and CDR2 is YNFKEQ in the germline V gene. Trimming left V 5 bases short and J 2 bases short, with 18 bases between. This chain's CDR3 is CASSSKRDTANTGELFF. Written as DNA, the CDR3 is TGTGCCAGCAGCTCAAAGCGGGACACCGCTAACACCGGGGAGCTGTTTTTT.

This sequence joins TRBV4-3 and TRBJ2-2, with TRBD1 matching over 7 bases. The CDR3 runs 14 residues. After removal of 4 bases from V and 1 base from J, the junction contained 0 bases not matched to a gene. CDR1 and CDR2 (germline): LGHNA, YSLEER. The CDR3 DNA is TGCGCCAGCAGCCGGACAGGGAACACCGGGGAGCTGTTTTTT. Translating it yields CASSRTGNTGELFF.

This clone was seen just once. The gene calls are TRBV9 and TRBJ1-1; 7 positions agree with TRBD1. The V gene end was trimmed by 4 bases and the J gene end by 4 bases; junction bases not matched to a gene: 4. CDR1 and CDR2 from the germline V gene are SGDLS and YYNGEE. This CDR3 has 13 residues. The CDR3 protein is CASSTGEGTEAFF. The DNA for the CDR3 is TGTGCCAGCAGCACAGGGGAGGGCACTGAAGCTTTCTTT.

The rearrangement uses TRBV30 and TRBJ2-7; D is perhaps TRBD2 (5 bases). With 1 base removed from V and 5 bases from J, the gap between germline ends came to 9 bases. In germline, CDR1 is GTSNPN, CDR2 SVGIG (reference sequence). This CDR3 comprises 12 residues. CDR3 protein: CAWSERAHEQYF. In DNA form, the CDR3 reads TGTGCCTGGAGTGAGAGGGCCCACGAGCAGTACTTC.

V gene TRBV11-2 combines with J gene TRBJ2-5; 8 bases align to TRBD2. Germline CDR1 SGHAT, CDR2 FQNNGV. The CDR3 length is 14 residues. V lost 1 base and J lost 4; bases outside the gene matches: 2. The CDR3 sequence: CASSLGGRPETQYF. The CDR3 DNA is TGTGCCAGCAGCTTAGGCGGGAGGCCAGAGACCCAGTACTTC.

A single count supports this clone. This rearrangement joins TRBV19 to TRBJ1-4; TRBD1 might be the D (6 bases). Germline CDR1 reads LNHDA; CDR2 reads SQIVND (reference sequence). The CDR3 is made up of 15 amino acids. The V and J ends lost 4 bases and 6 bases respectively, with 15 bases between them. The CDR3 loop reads CASSNPGAKHEKLFF. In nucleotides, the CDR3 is TGTGCCAGTAGTAACCCAGGGGCTAAGCATGAAAAACTGTTTTTT.

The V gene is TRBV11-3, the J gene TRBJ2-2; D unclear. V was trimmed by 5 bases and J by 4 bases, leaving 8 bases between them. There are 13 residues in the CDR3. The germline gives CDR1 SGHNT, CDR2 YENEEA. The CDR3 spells CASSPSVTGELFF. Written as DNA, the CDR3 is TGTGCCAGCAGCCCTTCGGTCACCGGGGAGCTGTTTTTT.

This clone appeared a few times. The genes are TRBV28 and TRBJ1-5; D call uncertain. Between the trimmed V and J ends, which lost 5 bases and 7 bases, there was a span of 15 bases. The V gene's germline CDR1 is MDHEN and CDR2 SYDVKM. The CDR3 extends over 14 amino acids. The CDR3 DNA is TGTGCCAGCAGTATTCGCCGGATCGGGCAGCCCCAGCATTTT. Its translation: CASSIRRIGQPQHF.